The 30 T cell receptor beta chains below come from one sample, sequenced in a study of a mutant IDH1 vaccine in newly diagnosed glioma. The antigens of these receptors remain unknown. As to time point: week 5, during vaccination. Doses consisted of 300 ug of mutant IDH1 20-mer peptide each, paired with topical imiquimod. Method: immunoSEQ multiplex PCR; TCRdb's copy keeps in-frame clones and lacks some. The table shows tens of thousands of clones, with approximately 86% occurring only once. The source material was PBMCs, sampled from a glioma patient whose treatment included an IDH1 peptide vaccine. The receptor set was obtained from a woman aged 18-29 years with glioma. Some clones in this sample may be carry-over from other donors' samples.

The genes are TRBV7-8 and TRBJ1-1, with unresolved D. The germline V gene encodes CDR1 SGHVS and CDR2 FQNEAQ. This CDR3 is 14 amino acids long. V was trimmed by 0 bases and J by 5 bases, leaving 10 bases between them. This CDR3 reads CASSLALRETEAFF. Here the CDR3 DNA reads TGTGCCAGCAGCTTAGCGTTACGGGAGACTGAAGCTTTCTTT.

This clone has more than one count but fewer than ten. V usage is TRBV2 and J usage is TRBJ1-2, with a tentative D call TRBD1 (5 bases). Germline V CDR1 and CDR2: SNHLY, FYNNEI. The CDR3 has 11 amino acids. Trimming removed 8 bases from V and 5 bases from J, with 9 bases in between. CDR3 loop: CASGDRYGYTF. The CDR3 nucleotides are TGTGCCAGCGGAGACAGATATGGCTACACCTTC.

The chain is built from TRBV6-1 and TRBJ2-6; D is unresolved. The germline V gene has CDR1 MNHNS and CDR2 SASEGT. The CDR3 contains 15 residues. Trimming took 2 bases from V and 3 from J, leaving 8 bases between them. In nucleotides, the CDR3 is TGTGCCAGCAGTGAATGGGGAAGTGGGGCCAACGTCCTGACTTTC. It yields the protein CASSEWGSGANVLTF.

The rearrangement links TRBV7-3 to TRBJ1-2; 9 bases match TRBD1. This CDR3 region has 14 residues. Germline CDR1 is SGHTA and CDR2 is FQGTGA. Trimming took 2 bases from V and 6 from J; bases not matched to a gene: 4. The CDR3 sequence: CASSLAGQGDGYTF. CDR3 nucleotides: TGTGCCAGCAGCTTAGCGGGACAGGGTGATGGCTACACCTTC.

The gene calls are TRBV19 and TRBJ1-2; D not resolved. Germline V CDR1 and CDR2: LNHDA, SQIVND (reference sequence). CDR3 length: 13 residues. Trimming cost V 5 bases and J 2 bases, with 9 bases left between them. In nucleotides, the CDR3 is TGTGCCAGTAGTCCGAGGGCCAACTATGGCTACACCTTC. Its protein is CASSPRANYGYTF.

The J gene is TRBJ2-7, the V gene TRBV5-4, with a tentative D call TRBD2 (6 bases). The V end was cut by 1 base, the J end by 6 bases, with 14 bases between. The CDR3 totals 14 residues. CDR1 and CDR2 (germline): SGHNT, YYREEE (reference sequence). The CDR3 DNA reads TGTGCCAGCAGCTTGAGATCCCCCGGGAGCGAGCAGTACTTC. Its protein is CASSLRSPGSEQYF.

This rearrangement joins TRBV6-6 to TRBJ2-5; TRBD1 agrees at 10 bases. J was trimmed by 4 bases and V by 6 bases; bases with no gene match: 8. The CDR3 has 15 residues. CDR1 is MNHNY and CDR2 is SVGAGI in the germline V gene (reference sequence). In nucleotides, the CDR3 is TGTGCCAGCAGAAATGACAGGGGGCTAGGAGAGACCCAGTACTTC. This codes for CASRNDRGLGETQYF.

The rearrangement joins TRBV4-3 to TRBJ2-7; 11 bases agree with TRBD2. The CDR3 extends over 15 amino acids. Trimming cost V 3 bases and J 2 bases; bases outside gene matches: 3. Germline CDR1 and CDR2: LGHNA and YSLEER. CDR3 sequence reads: CASSQETSGTYEQYF. The DNA of the CDR3 is TGCGCCAGCAGCCAGGAGACTAGCGGGACCTACGAGCAGTACTTC.

The J gene is TRBJ2-3, the V gene TRBV7-9; the D is unclear. The CDR3 consists of 16 residues. Germline V gene data show CDR1 as SEHNR and CDR2 as FQNEAQ (reference sequence). Deletions cut 5 bases from V and 1 base from J, with 16 bases between. The CDR3 region has the DNA TGTGCCAGCAGCCCACCATCGTTGGCCCGCACAGATACGCAGTATTTT. Its protein product is CASSPPSLARTDTQYF.

This clone was observed a single time. The V call is TRBV10-3, the J call TRBJ2-2; D assignment may be TRBD1 or TRBD2 (5 bases each). Trimming pared 0 bases from V and 6 bases from J, leaving 5 bases between. The germline V gene encodes CDR1 ENHRY and CDR2 SYGVKD. The CDR3 sequence is 13 residues long. CDR3: CAISESGAGELFF. CDR3 coding DNA: TGTGCCATCAGTGAGTCGGGGGCCGGGGAGCTGTTTTTT.

This clone was recorded only once. This chain connects TRBV7-2 to TRBJ1-4; a possible D gene is TRBD1 (5 bases). The V end lost 5 bases, the J end lost 7 bases, and 17 bases lay between the germline ends. Germline V gives CDR1 SGHTA, CDR2 FQGNSA. CDR3 size: 15 residues. The CDR3 DNA reads as TGTGCCAGCAGCCCCGCGGGGGGTGTGGCTGAAAAACTGTTTTTT. Protein product: CASSPAGGVAEKLFF.

The J gene is TRBJ2-5, the V gene TRBV2; D is perhaps TRBD2 (6 bases). There are 12 residues in the CDR3. V was clipped by 9 bases and J by 3 bases, with 11 bases between them. The germline V gene encodes CDR1 SNHLY and CDR2 FYNNEI. CDR3 bases: TGTGCCAGGGGAGGAGGGGAAGAGACCCAGTACTTC. Amino acid sequence: CARGGGEETQYF.

The chain combines TRBV7-8 with TRBJ2-7; D might be TRBD2 (6 bases). V lost 7 bases and J 3 bases, leaving 19 bases between the germline ends. Germline V gives CDR1 SGHVS, CDR2 FQNEAQ. The CDR3 covers 15 residues. The CDR3 DNA sequence: TGTGCCAGCACCCTAGGGGCAGTGGGAGGCTACGAGCAGTACTTC. Protein sequence: CASTLGAVGGYEQYF.

This clone turned up a few times. The chain is built from TRBV9 and TRBJ1-2, with unresolved D. The CDR3 runs 15 residues. Per germline, CDR1 SGDLS and CDR2 YYNGEE. V was shortened by 0 bases and J by 0 bases, with 9 bases between the two germline ends. The CDR3 nucleotides are TGTGCCAGCAGCGTAGAAGGGAAAGCTAACTATGGCTACACCTTC. Translating gives CASSVEGKANYGYTF.

This clone has only one observation. The V gene is TRBV30, the J gene TRBJ2-1, with 7 nucleotides matching TRBD2. V shed 3 bases and J 12 bases; nucleotides not matched to a gene: 8. The CDR3 sequence is 12 residues long. Per germline, CDR1 GTSNPN and CDR2 SVGIG (reference sequence). The DNA of the CDR3 is TGTGCCTGGAGCCCCAGAGCGGGGACGCAGTTCTTC. It yields the protein CAWSPRAGTQFF. Full variable domain (remainder filled in from reference TRBV30 and TRBJ2-1): SQTIHQWPATLVQPVGSPLSLECTVEGTSNPNLYWYRQAAGRGLQLLFYSVGIGQISSEVPQNLSASRPQDRQFILSSKKLLLSDSGFYLCAWSPRAGTQFFGPGTRLTVL.

The rearrangement joins TRBV19 to TRBJ2-6, with unresolved D. Trimming pared 5 bases from V and 2 bases from J, leaving 7 bases between. Germline CDR1 and CDR2: LNHDA and SQIVND (reference sequence). The CDR3 is made up of 14 amino acids. This chain's CDR3 is CASSFGPGANVLTF. CDR3 in DNA: TGTGCCAGTAGTTTTGGGCCTGGGGCCAACGTCCTGACTTTC.

The chain recombines TRBV5-4 with TRBJ2-1; D uncertain. V shed 6 bases and J shed 8 bases, with 15 bases lying between them. The length of the CDR3 is 13 residues. The germline CDR1 and CDR2 sequences are SGHNT and YYREEE (reference sequence). CDR3 in DNA: TGTGCCAGCAAAACGGCTGGTGGGGATGAGCAGTTCTTC. It yields the protein CASKTAGGDEQFF. Full variable domain (missing parts from reference TRBV5-4 and TRBJ2-1): ETGVTQSPTHLIKTRGQQVTLRCSSQSGHNTVSWYQQALGQGPQFIFQYYREEENGRGNFPPRFSGLQFPNYSSELNVNALELDDSALYLCASKTAGGDEQFFGPGTRLTVL.

The sample holds one count of this clone. In DNA, the CDR3 is TGTGCCAGCAGCCAATACCAGGCAGGGGAGCAGTACTTC. Translated, it gives CASSQYQAGEQYF. V and J are TRBV14 and TRBJ2-7; D is perhaps TRBD1 (5 bases). The CDR3 contains 13 residues. CDR1 and CDR2 (germline): SGHDN, FVKESK. V was pared by 2 bases and J by 7 bases, with 12 bases between.

This clone was detected a few times. The genes are TRBV11-3 and TRBJ1-1, with D uncertain. Germline lookup yields CDR1 SGHNT and CDR2 YENEEA. This CDR3 comprises 12 residues. The V end lost 8 bases, the J end lost 1 base, and 8 bases lay between the germline ends. The CDR3: CASGQANTEAFF. The CDR3 DNA follows: TGTGCCAGCGGTCAGGCGAACACTGAAGCTTTCTTT.

This rearrangement joins TRBV30 to TRBJ2-7; D might be TRBD2 (6 bases). The ends were cut back, 1 base at V and 6 bases at J, with 13 bases in the middle. The CDR3 is made up of 13 amino acids. Germline CDR1 reads GTSNPN; CDR2 reads SVGIG (reference sequence). CDR3 sequence reads: CAWSDSMGGEQYF. Here the CDR3 DNA reads TGTGCCTGGAGTGATTCGATGGGGGGCGAGCAGTACTTC.

The chain has TRBV5-6 and TRBJ2-5; TRBD2 agrees at 8 bases. Germline V gives CDR1 SGHDT, CDR2 YYEEEE. The CDR3 runs to 16 residues. With V trimmed by 4 bases and J by 4 bases, 12 bases remained unmatched. CDR3: CASSPPAGEPPETQYF. The CDR3 nucleotides are TGTGCCAGCAGCCCCCCAGCGGGGGAGCCGCCAGAGACCCAGTACTTC.

V is TRBV6-1 and J is TRBJ2-1; D remains ambiguous. The CDR3 is made up of 12 amino acids. V was cut by 3 bases and J by 10 bases, with 10 bases left in between. CDR1 and CDR2 (germline): MNHNS, SASEGT. In nucleotides, the CDR3 is TGTGCCAGCAGTGAGGCCCTGGGGGAGCAGTTCTTC. Translation: CASSEALGEQFF.

In this sample, this clone turned up once. The chain employs TRBV27 and TRBJ1-1; D not certain. CDR3 length: 13 amino acids. Germline V lookup: CDR1 MNHEY, CDR2 SMNVEV (reference sequence). V was clipped by 6 bases and J by 3 bases, with 11 bases between them. The CDR3 sequence: CASRPLLDTEAFF. Written as DNA, the CDR3 is TGTGCCAGCAGACCCCTTTTAGACACTGAAGCTTTCTTT.

The rearrangement links TRBV9 to TRBJ2-5; TRBD2 matches at 7 bases. Germline loops: CDR1 SGDLS, CDR2 YYNGEE. This CDR3 is 15 amino acids long. Losses at the gene ends were 0 bases for V and 5 bases for J; bases not matched to a gene: 7. In nucleotides, the CDR3 is TGTGCCAGCAGCGTAGAGGGAGGGCCCCTCGAGACCCAGTACTTC. Amino acid sequence: CASSVEGGPLETQYF.

CDR3: CASSYGAEAFF. CDR3 DNA: TGTGCCAGCAGTTACGGGGCTGAAGCTTTCTTT. This rearrangement joins TRBV6-6 to TRBJ1-1; no firm D call. The CDR3 spans 11 residues. The V gene lost 2 bases and the J gene lost 6 bases, with 4 bases spanning the gap. Per the germline V gene, CDR1 is MNHNY and CDR2 is SVGAGI (reference sequence).

This chain links TRBV4-1 with TRBJ2-3; 11 nucleotides agree with TRBD2. V was clipped by 2 bases and J by 2 bases; unmatched bases: 3. This CDR3 has 16 amino acids. From germline, CDR1 is MGHRA and CDR2 YSYEKL. CDR3 bases: TGCGCCAGCAGCCAACAACTAGCGGGGGACACAGATACGCAGTATTTT. Translation gives CASSQQLAGDTDTQYF.

CDR3 sequence (DNA): TGTGCCAGTAGATTGACTCTCGGGAAGGGCTACACCTTC. Protein: CASRLTLGKGYTF. V usage is TRBV19 and J usage is TRBJ1-2, with D uncertain. Germline assignment: CDR1 LNHDA and CDR2 SQIVND (reference sequence). The germline V and J ends were trimmed by 6 bases and 8 bases, with 16 bases remaining between them. There are 13 residues in the CDR3.

This chain uses TRBV9 with TRBJ2-1; no firm D call. The germline gives CDR1 SGDLS, CDR2 YYNGEE. The CDR3 is 12 residues long. V lost 0 bases, J lost 5 bases, and 3 bases lay in between. In DNA form, the CDR3 reads TGTGCCAGCAGCGTAGTAAACAATGAGCAGTTCTTC. Translated, it gives CASSVVNNEQFF. The entire variable domain, with the rest obtained from reference TRBV9 and TRBJ2-1, is as follows: DSGVTQTPKHLITATGQRVTLRCSPRSGDLSVYWYQQSLDQGLQFLIQYYNGEERAKGNILERFSAQQFPDLHSELNLSSLELGDSALYFCASSVVNNEQFFGPGTRLTVL.

The chain uses TRBV6-1 and TRBJ2-2, with 14 positions matching TRBD2. The CDR3 is made up of 15 amino acids. Trimming took 6 bases from V and 3 from J; bases not matched to a gene: 0. Germline V gives CDR1 MNHNS, CDR2 SASEGT. The CDR3 sequence: CASRGLAGDTGELFF. The DNA for the CDR3 is TGTGCCAGCAGGGGACTAGCGGGAGACACCGGGGAGCTGTTTTTT.

The V and J genes are TRBV11-3 and TRBJ2-7; maybe TRBD2 (6 bases). This CDR3 is 15 amino acids long. Trimming took 4 bases from V and 3 from J, leaving 16 bases between them. Germline values: CDR1 SGHNT, CDR2 YENEEA. The CDR3 is CASSSRDLIDYEQYF. CDR3 sequence (DNA): TGTGCCAGCAGCTCCCGGGACTTGATAGACTACGAGCAGTACTTC.